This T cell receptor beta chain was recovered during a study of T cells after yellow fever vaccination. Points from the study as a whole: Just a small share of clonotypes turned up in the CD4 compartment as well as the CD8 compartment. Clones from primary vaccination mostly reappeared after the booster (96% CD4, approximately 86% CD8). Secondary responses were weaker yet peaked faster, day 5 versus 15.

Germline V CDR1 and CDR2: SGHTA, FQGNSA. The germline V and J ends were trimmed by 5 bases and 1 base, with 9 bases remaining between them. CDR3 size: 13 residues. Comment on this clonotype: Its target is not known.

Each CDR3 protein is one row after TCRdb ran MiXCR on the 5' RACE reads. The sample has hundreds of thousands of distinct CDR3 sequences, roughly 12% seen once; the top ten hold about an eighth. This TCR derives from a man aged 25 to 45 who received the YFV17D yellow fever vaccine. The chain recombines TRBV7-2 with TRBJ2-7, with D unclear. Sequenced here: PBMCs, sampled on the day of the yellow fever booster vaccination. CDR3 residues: CASSERVSYEQYF. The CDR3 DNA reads TGTGCCAGCAGCGAAAGGGTTTCCTACGAGCAGTACTTC.